A selection of T cell receptor beta chains follows, all from one sample in a study of PD-1 blockade in classical Hodgkin lymphoma. Only in-frame clones appear in the TCRdb table, and some are missing; sequencing was by immunoSEQ multiplex PCR. The sample carries 110,000 or so clones, roughly 90% recorded once. The source material was peripheral blood mononuclear cells (PBMCs), sampled before the fourth cycle of nivolumab. Receptors originate from a human donor with classical Hodgkin lymphoma. The CDR3 runs from the conserved cysteine through the conserved F or W. D genes are given only for firm matches. Only part of the rows carry a size: once, few, many, or a class if the clone is expanded.

d_gene	abundance	v_gene	j_gene	CDR3nt	CDR3aa
.	.	TRBV19	TRBJ2-2	TGTGCCAGTAGTATGGGTCGGGTAGGGTTGAACACCGGGGAGCTGTTTTTT	CASSMGRVGLNTGELFF
.	.	TRBV5-1	TRBJ2-3	TGTGCCAGCAGCTTGGGCCTCACAGATACGCAGTATTTT	CASSLGLTDTQYF
.	.	TRBV7-2	TRBJ2-7	TGTGCCAGCAGCTTAGTGGGGCCCCACGAGCAGTACTTC	CASSLVGPHEQYF
.	.	TRBV5-1	TRBJ2-5	TGCGCCAGCAGCTTGCAGACGGAAGAGACCCAGTACTTC	CASSLQTEETQYF
.	.	TRBV19	TRBJ1-2	TGTGCCAGTAGTATTGGATCGAGGAACTATGGCTACACCTTC	CASSIGSRNYGYTF
.	.	TRBV7-6	TRBJ2-7	TGTGCCAGCAGCGCCGGGGAAGGAAATTACGAGCAGTACTTC	CASSAGEGNYEQYF
.	.	TRBV18	TRBJ1-1	TGTGCCAGCTCAGAGATCAACACTGAAGCTTTCTTT	CASSEINTEAFF
.	.	TRBV18	TRBJ1-5	TGTGCCAGCTCATCGACAGGTTATAGCAATCAGCCCCAGCATTTT	CASSSTGYSNQPQHF
.	.	TRBV19	TRBJ2-7	TGTGCCAGTAGTCTAGTGGGCGCCTCCTACGAGCAGTACTTC	CASSLVGASYEQYF
.	.	TRBV5-1	TRBJ1-1	TGCGCCAGCAGCCCTTCATGGCCTGGGGACACTGAAGCTTTCTTT	CASSPSWPGDTEAFF
.	.	TRBV28	TRBJ2-3	TGTGCCAGCAGTTTAAATGGATGGGCCCAGAGTACAGATACGCAGTATTTT	CASSLNGWAQSTDTQYF
TRBD2	.	TRBV4-3	TRBJ2-7	TGCGCCAGCAGCCAAGAGCCTAGCGGCTCCTACGAGCAGTACTTC	CASSQEPSGSYEQYF
.	.	TRBV7-9	TRBJ2-1	TGTGCCAGTGGCGGGATTCTCTACAATGAGCAGTTCTTC	CASGGILYNEQFF
TRBD1	.	TRBV30	TRBJ1-3	TGTGCCTGCCCGGACAGGGCTCGGAACACCATATATTTT	CACPDRARNTIYF
.	few	TRBV4-2	TRBJ2-3	TGTGCCAGCAGCCCCCTCGAGGGGGGGACCCCTCCCCGCACAGATACGCAGTATTTT	CASSPLEGGTPPRTDTQYF
.	.	TRBV30	TRBJ1-3	TGTGCCTGGAGACCAGGGACAACTGGAAACACCATATATTTT	CAWRPGTTGNTIYF
TRBD2	.	TRBV19	TRBJ2-7	TGTGCCAGTAGCCTACCGGGGGAGGGAAAGAGGCAGCAGTACTTC	CASSLPGEGKRQQYF
.	few	TRBV11-2	TRBJ2-7	TGTGCCAGCAGCACGAACTACGAGCAGTACTTC	CASSTNYEQYF
TRBD1	.	TRBV6-1	TRBJ2-1	TGTGCCAGCAGTGAGTGGGGACAGGGTGGTGAGCAGTTCTTC	CASSEWGQGGEQFF
TRBD2	.	TRBV19	TRBJ2-7	TGTGCCAGTAGCGCTAGCGGCTCCTCCTACGAGCAGTACTTC	CASSASGSSYEQYF
.	.	TRBV6-6	TRBJ1-4	TGTGCCAGCAGTCCACAGGGTTCTAATGAAAAACTGTTTTTT	CASSPQGSNEKLFF
TRBD1	.	TRBV5-1	TRBJ1-5	TGCGCCAGCAGCAGGACAGGTCCCAATCAGCCCCAGCATTTT	CASSRTGPNQPQHF
.	.	TRBV25-1	TRBJ2-1	TGTGCCAGCAGTGAGTCGAGACACCGATACAATGAGCAGTTCTTC	CASSESRHRYNEQFF
TRBD2	few	TRBV28	TRBJ2-7	TGTGCCAGCAGTTCTCTCTTACACTACCGGACTAGCGGGAGAATCATGGTCTACGAGCAGTACTTC	CASSSLLHYRTSGRIMVYEQYF
.	.	TRBV19	TRBJ2-1	TGTGCCAGTAGTATTACCGGGACGGTCTACAATGAGCAGTTCTTC	CASSITGTVYNEQFF
TRBD1	.	TRBV7-2	TRBJ1-1	TGTGCCAGCAGCTTAGGGACAGGGGGAGAAGCTTTCTTT	CASSLGTGGEAFF
.	few	TRBV19	TRBJ1-5	TGTGCCAGTAGTATTTCACCGGAAAGCAATCAGCCCCAGCATTTT	CASSISPESNQPQHF
.	.	TRBV6-5	TRBJ1-3	TGTGCCAGCAGAGAACGGGGCTACTCTGGAAACACCATATATTTT	CASRERGYSGNTIYF
TRBD1	.	TRBV30	TRBJ2-2	TGTGCCTGGAGTCAAAGACAGGGGGCGCGGAACACCGGGGAGCTGTTTTTT	CAWSQRQGARNTGELFF
.	once	TRBV19	TRBJ2-7	TGTGCCAGTACCCTGACAAGGGAGAGGCACGAGCAGTACTTC	CASTLTRERHEQYF
.	.	TRBV7-6	TRBJ1-1	TGTGCCAGCAGCTTTGACACGAACACTGAAGCTTTCTTT	CASSFDTNTEAFF
.	.	TRBV6-5	TRBJ1-1	TGTGCCAGCAGTTTTGGACGGATCCTGGTCACTGAAGCTTTCTTT	CASSFGRILVTEAFF
TRBD1	.	TRBV7-2	TRBJ2-1	TGTGCCAGCAGTCCCGACAGGGGTACTTACAATGAGCAGTTCTTC	CASSPDRGTYNEQFF
TRBD2	.	TRBV10-2	TRBJ2-3	TGCGCCAGCAGCAATCCTCTGGGAGCGGGAGGCCTGTCAGATACGCAGTATTTT	CASSNPLGAGGLSDTQYF
.	few	TRBV18	TRBJ2-7	TGTGCCAGCTCACCAATAGGGCCTGAGTACGAGCAGTACTTC	CASSPIGPEYEQYF
TRBD1	once	TRBV7-9	TRBJ2-7	TGTGCCAGCAGCGCCAAGTTCGGACAGGGCGACGTTTCCTACGAGCAGTACTTC	CASSAKFGQGDVSYEQYF
TRBD2	.	TRBV27	TRBJ2-1	TGTGCCAGCAGTTTATTGTCCCGACTAGCGGCCTACAATGAGCAGTTCTTC	CASSLLSRLAAYNEQFF
.	once	TRBV7-2	TRBJ1-2	TGTGCCAGCAGCTTAACGGAGGGCTCCTTCTATGGCTACACCTTC	CASSLTEGSFYGYTF
.	.	TRBV27	TRBJ1-4	TGTGCCAGCAGTTTTTCACCCGGACCTAATGAAAAACTGTTTTTT	CASSFSPGPNEKLFF
.	few	TRBV19	TRBJ1-4	TGTGCCAGTAGTATACCGGCCTATGCCGAAAAACTGTTTTTT	CASSIPAYAEKLFF
.	.	TRBV18	TRBJ1-2	TGTGCCAGCTCACCATCCCAGGGGAAAAAGAGCTATGGCTACACCTTC	CASSPSQGKKSYGYTF
.	.	TRBV2	TRBJ2-3	TGTGCCAGCAGTGAAGGGACAGCTAGCACAGATACGCAGTATTTT	CASSEGTASTDTQYF
TRBD1	.	TRBV7-2	TRBJ2-7	TGTGCCAGCAGCTTAGCGGGGGACAGGGTCGAGCAGTACTTC	CASSLAGDRVEQYF
TRBD2	.	TRBV10-3	TRBJ2-5	TGTGCCATCAGTGAGTCACGGGGCCTAGCGGGAGAGGAAGAGACCCAGTACTTC	CAISESRGLAGEEETQYF
.	.	TRBV6-1	TRBJ1-1	TGTGCCAGCAGTGAAGGGTCGATTGGTGAAGCTTTCTTT	CASSEGSIGEAFF
TRBD2	.	TRBV29-1	TRBJ2-4	TGCAGCGTTGATCCTAGCGGGAGAAACATTCAGTACTTC	CSVDPSGRNIQYF
.	.	TRBV21-1	TRBJ2-7	TGTGCCAGCAGATCTGTAAAGCAGTACTTC	CASRSVKQYF
TRBD1	.	TRBV30	TRBJ1-1	TGTGCCTGGAGAGGGACAGGGGGCTTGAACACTGAAGCTTTCTTT	CAWRGTGGLNTEAFF
.	.	TRBV28	TRBJ2-1	TGTGCCAGCCCACCTATAGTGTGGGAGACCTACAATGAGCAGTTCTTC	CASPPIVWETYNEQFF
TRBD1	.	TRBV7-9	TRBJ2-7	TGTGCCAGCAGCTTAAGGGGGCAGGGGGCGGACGAGCAGTACTTC	CASSLRGQGADEQYF